These 8 T cell receptor beta chains originate from one sample sequenced in a study of tumor and adjacent non-tumor tissue in lung cancer. This sample's RNA came from whole unsorted tissue. TCRbeta libraries were built with three rounds of nested PCR, modified from ARM-PCR. TCRdb independently ran MiXCR on the multiplex PCR reads; one entry per CDR3 protein. This table has around 200,000 distinct CDR3 sequences, 71% appearing once. The specimen sequenced was lung tumor tissue. These receptors were taken from a man aged 60-69 years with non-small cell lung cancer.

The V gene is TRBV20-1, the J gene TRBJ2-4; D assignment may be TRBD1 or TRBD2 (5 bases each). The germline V and J ends were trimmed by 7 bases and 4 bases, with 20 bases remaining between them. The germline gives CDR1 DFQATT, CDR2 SNEGSKA (reference sequence). CDR3 length: 15 amino acids. The CDR3 protein is CSVRDPRGVKNIQYF. In DNA, the CDR3 is TGCAGTGTCAGGGACCCCCGAGGGGTAAAAAACATTCAGTACTTC.

In regard to this clonotype: This is likely a read error, given that the CDR3 carries no conserved phenylalanine or tryptophan at its end. V gene TRBV5-4 combines with J gene TRBJ2-7; tentatively, D is TRBD1 (5 bases). The V gene's germline CDR1 is SGHNT and CDR2 YYREEE (reference sequence). CDR3 length: 15 residues. V lost 3 bases, J lost 9 bases, and 22 bases lay in between. The DNA for the CDR3 is TGTGCCAGCAGCTCGGCGACAGACCTGGCGGAGAGGCAGTACTTA. It codes for CASSSATDLAERQYL.

This sequence joins TRBV4-1 and TRBJ2-4; no reliable D call. CDR1 and CDR2 from the germline V gene are MGHRA and YSYEKL. Trimming cost V 2 bases and J 10 bases, with 12 bases left between them. This CDR3 spans 13 amino acids. The DNA of the CDR3 is TGCGCCAGCAGCCAAAATAGTTACACTATTCAGTACTTC. Residues: CASSQNSYTIQYF.

As concerns this clonotype: This may be a read error: a much more frequent sequence differs by one nucleotide. This chain joins TRBV6-5 and TRBJ1-2; D is uncertain. The CDR3 has 13 amino acids. Germline values: CDR1 MNHEY, CDR2 SVGAGI. Trimming removed 0 bases from V and 9 bases from J, with 11 bases in between. The CDR3 DNA follows: TGTGCCAGCAGTTACTCCGTCGGCGCTAGCTACACCTTC. This sequence encodes CASSYSVGASYTF.

Only one count was recorded for this clonotype. One end of the junction varies from germline; a read error may be responsible. The J gene is TRBJ2-1, the V gene TRBV6-2 or TRBV6-3, with 10 nucleotides matching TRBD2. This CDR3 has 17 residues. The germline gives CDR1 MNHEY, CDR2 SVGEGT. CDR3 nucleotides: TGTGTCAGCAGCTGGTTCCTAGCGGGAGCGACAAACAATGAGCAATTCTTC. Amino acid sequence: CVSSWFLAGATNNEQFF.

This clonotype was observed a single time. A junction end diverges from the germline sequence, so it may reflect a read error. This chain connects TRBV6-6 to TRBJ2-7; no firm D call. The CDR3 runs to 12 residues. Germline CDR1 reads MNHNY; CDR2 reads SVGAGI (reference sequence). CDR3 sequence (DNA): TGTACCAGCACTTACACCTTCGGGGAGCAGTACTTC. Amino acids: CTSTYTFGEQYF.

The chain carries TRBV4-2 and TRBJ1-2, with D possibly matching TRBD1 (6 bases). Trimming left V 0 bases short and J 4 bases short, with 12 bases between. CDR1 is LGHNA, CDR2 YNFKEQ, per germline. This CDR3 contains 15 residues. CDR3 coding DNA: TGTGCCAGCAGCCAAGAGTTGACAGGCACCTATGGCTACACCTTC. It codes for CASSQELTGTYGYTF.

The chain combines TRBV20-1 with TRBJ1-5; D not certain. The CDR3 runs to 16 residues. The germline gives CDR1 DFQATT, CDR2 SNEGSKA (reference sequence). Trimming shortened V by 3 bases and J by 0 bases, and 15 bases separated the two germline ends. CDR3 DNA sequence: TGCAGTGCTAGTGAGGGCAGCACCAATAGCAATCAGCCCCAGCATTTT. It is translated as CSASEGSTNSNQPQHF.